The 8 T cell receptor beta chains below were found in one sample sequenced in a study of long-term antiretroviral therapy in people with HIV. They ran version v3.0 of the immunoSEQ assay at survey level. TCRdb keeps only in-frame clones here, not all; method: immunoSEQ multiplex PCR. Here the sample spans over 25,000 clones, roughly 90% being singletons. Sequenced here: unsorted PBMCs, sampled 0.5 years after starting antiretroviral therapy. The receptors originated from a woman aged 18-35 years with HIV.

J is TRBJ2-1 and V is TRBV5-8; D is unresolved. V was clipped by 2 bases and J by 5 bases, with 2 bases between them. There are 11 residues in the CDR3. Germline-derived CDR1 and CDR2 are SGHTS and YDEGEE. The CDR3 loop is CASSFNNEQFF. Here the CDR3 DNA reads TGTGCCAGCAGCTTCAACAATGAGCAGTTCTTC.

V and J are TRBV9 and TRBJ2-5; unclear D gene. V lost 0 bases to trimming and J lost 1 base, with 16 bases between them. CDR3 length equals 17 residues. CDR1 SGDLS and CDR2 YYNGEE come from the germline V gene. CDR3 region: CASSVDPTEGLQETQYF. DNA for the CDR3: TGTGCCAGCAGCGTAGACCCAACGGAAGGGCTCCAAGAGACCCAGTACTTC. The entire variable domain, with the rest obtained from reference TRBV9 and TRBJ2-5, is as follows: DSGVTQTPKHLITATGQRVTLRCSPRSGDLSVYWYQQSLDQGLQFLIQYYNGEERAKGNILERFSAQQFPDLHSELNLSSLELGDSALYFCASSVDPTEGLQETQYFGPGTRLLVL.

V gene TRBV7-3 combines with J gene TRBJ1-2; D might be TRBD1 (5 bases). There are 14 residues in the CDR3. V lost 4 bases, J lost 2 bases, and 11 bases lay in between. CDR1 is SGHTA and CDR2 is FQGTGA in the germline V gene. The CDR3 region has the DNA TGTGCCAGCAGCTCGGGGACGGGAAACTATGGCTACACCTTC. Translation: CASSSGTGNYGYTF.

J is TRBJ2-7 and V is TRBV4-1; D unresolved. V shed 3 bases and J shed 2 bases, with 14 bases lying between them. Per germline, CDR1 MGHRA and CDR2 YSYEKL. The CDR3 is made up of 15 amino acids. CDR3 nucleotides: TGCGCCAGCAGCCACCCCGCGACGACGCCCTACGAGCAGTACTTC. The encoded protein is CASSHPATTPYEQYF.

J is TRBJ1-4 and V is TRBV6-6; possibly TRBD1 for D (5 bases). Looked up from germline, CDR1 is MNHNY and CDR2 is SVGAGI (reference sequence). V was cut by 7 bases and J by 7 bases, with 13 bases left in between. The length of the CDR3 is 13 residues. Here the CDR3 DNA reads TGTGCCAGCAAATCGGGGCAATCTGAAAAACTGTTTTTT. Translation gives CASKSGQSEKLFF.

The J gene is TRBJ2-1, the V gene TRBV4-1, with TRBD2 matching 9 bases. J lost 7 bases, V lost 0 bases, and 7 bases had no gene match. The CDR3 sequence is 16 residues long. Looked up from germline, CDR1 is MGHRA and CDR2 is YSYEKL. The chain's CDR3 is CASSQDLASGTNEQFF. In DNA form, the CDR3 reads TGCGCCAGCAGCCAAGATCTGGCTAGCGGGACGAATGAGCAGTTCTTC.

The chain joins TRBV11-2 to TRBJ1-1, with D unresolved. This CDR3 contains 12 residues. Germline assignment: CDR1 SGHAT and CDR2 FQNNGV. V shed 0 bases and J shed 11 bases, with 10 bases lying between them. CDR3 in DNA: TGTGCCAGCAGCTTAGACCGATTACGGGCTTTCTTT. Protein: CASSLDRLRAFF. The full variable domain, completed using reference TRBV11-2 and TRBJ1-1, is EAGVAQSPRYKIIEKRQSVAFWCNPISGHATLYWYQQILGQGPKLLIQFQNNGVVDDSQLPKDRFSAERLKGVDSTLKIQPAKLEDSAVYLCASSLDRLRAFFGQGTRLTVV.

The rearrangement uses TRBV4-3 and TRBJ2-7; D ambiguous. The germline V gene has CDR1 LGHNA and CDR2 YSLEER. V lost 2 bases to trimming and J lost 2 bases, with 7 bases between them. This CDR3 comprises 13 residues. In DNA form, the CDR3 reads TGCGCCAGCAGCCAAAGCCTTCCCTACGAGCAGTACTTC. Its protein product is CASSQSLPYEQYF.